This TCR beta chain was sequenced for a study of blood T cell repertoires in COVID-19. Study in general: T cells, B-cell-depleted T cells, or PBMCs supplied cDNA or gDNA.

Produced via immunoSEQ multiplex PCR; TCRdb's table is partial and in-frame only. In the table there are approximately 260,000 clones, approximately 90% of which are singletons. There are 11 residues in the CDR3. CDR1 and CDR2 (germline): MNHEY, SVGAGI. V shed 6 bases, J shed 11 bases, and the junction held 5 bases outside the gene matches. The TCR comes from a man aged 60 to 69 who had recovered from COVID-19. This chain joins TRBV6-5 and TRBJ1-1, with 8 bases matching TRBD1. Input material: peripheral blood. CDR3 coding DNA: TGTGCCAGCAGCCCAGGGGGCTCTGCTTTCTTT. Translation gives CASSPGGSAFF.